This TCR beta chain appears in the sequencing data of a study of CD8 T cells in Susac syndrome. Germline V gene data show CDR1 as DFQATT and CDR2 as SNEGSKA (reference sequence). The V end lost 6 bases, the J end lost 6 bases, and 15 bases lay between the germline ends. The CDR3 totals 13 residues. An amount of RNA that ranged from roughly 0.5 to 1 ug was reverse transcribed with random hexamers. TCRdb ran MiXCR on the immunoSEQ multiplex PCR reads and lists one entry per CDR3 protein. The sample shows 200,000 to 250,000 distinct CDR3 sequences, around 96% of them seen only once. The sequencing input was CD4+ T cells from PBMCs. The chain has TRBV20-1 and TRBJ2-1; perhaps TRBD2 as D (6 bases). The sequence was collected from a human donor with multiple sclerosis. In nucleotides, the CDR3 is TGCAGTGCCAGCCACGGGACTTTCAATGAGCAGTTCTTC. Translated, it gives CSASHGTFNEQFF.